This T cell receptor (beta chain) stems from a study of cytomegalovirus exposure and HLA in healthy donors. Study-level background: The 120 or so validation repertoires were reported in a later analysis to have been generated on the same platform as the approximately 700 first-cohort repertoires. Study-wide findings and caveats: A few of the chains that were CMV-associated were confirmed in vitro to be specific for CMV antigens. Most TCR sequences showed up rarely, but some public TCRs showed up in many donors.

Concerning this clone itself: Its antigen remains unidentified.

Clones were sequenced by immunoSEQ multiplex PCR, and TCRdb holds only the in-frame ones, with some missing. The repertoire holds about 65,000 clones, with 92% as singletons. It was the approximately 120-subject validation cohort, separate from the roughly 700-subject first cohort, to which the donors belonged. Material for sequencing was PBMCs. This clonotype originated in a woman aged 18-29 years in good health and CMV-seronegative.

In DNA form, the CDR3 reads TGTGCTAGTGGTTTGAACACAGGGTTTTCACCCCTCCACTTT. Translated: CASGLNTGFSPLHF. The chain uses TRBV12-5 and TRBJ1-6; a possible D gene is TRBD1 (6 bases). The CDR3 covers 14 residues. V shed 2 bases and J shed 9 bases, with 11 bases lying between them. Germline-derived CDR1 and CDR2 are LGHNT and FRNRAP.